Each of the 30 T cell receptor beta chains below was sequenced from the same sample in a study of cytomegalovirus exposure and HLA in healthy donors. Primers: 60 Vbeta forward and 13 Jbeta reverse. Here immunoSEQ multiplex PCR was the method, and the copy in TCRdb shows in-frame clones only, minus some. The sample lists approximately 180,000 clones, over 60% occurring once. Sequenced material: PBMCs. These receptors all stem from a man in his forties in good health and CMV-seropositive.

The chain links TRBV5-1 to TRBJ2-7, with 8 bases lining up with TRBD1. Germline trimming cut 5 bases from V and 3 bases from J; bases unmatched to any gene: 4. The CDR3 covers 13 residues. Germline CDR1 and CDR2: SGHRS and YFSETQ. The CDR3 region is CASRSGTGYEQYF. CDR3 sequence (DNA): TGCGCCAGCAGGTCCGGGACAGGCTACGAGCAGTACTTC.

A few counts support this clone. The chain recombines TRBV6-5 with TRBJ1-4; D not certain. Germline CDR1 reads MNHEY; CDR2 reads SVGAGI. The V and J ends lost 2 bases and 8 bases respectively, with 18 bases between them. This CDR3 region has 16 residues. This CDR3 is CASSYALGNSGEKLFF. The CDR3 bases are TGTGCCAGCAGTTACGCCCTAGGGAATTCGGGAGAAAAACTGTTTTTT.

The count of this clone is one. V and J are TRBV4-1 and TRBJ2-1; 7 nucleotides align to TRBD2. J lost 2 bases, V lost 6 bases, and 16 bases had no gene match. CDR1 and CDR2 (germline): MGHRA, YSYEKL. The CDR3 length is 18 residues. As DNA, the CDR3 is TGCGCCAGCAGTCCTCGGCGGGAAGCGGGGCTGACCTACAATGAGCAGTTCTTC. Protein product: CASSPRREAGLTYNEQFF.

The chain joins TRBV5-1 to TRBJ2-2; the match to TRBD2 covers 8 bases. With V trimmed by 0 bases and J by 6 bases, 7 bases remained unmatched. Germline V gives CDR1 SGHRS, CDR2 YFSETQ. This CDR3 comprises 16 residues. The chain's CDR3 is CASSLEVSGKPGELFF. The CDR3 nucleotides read TGCGCCAGCAGCTTGGAAGTTAGCGGGAAGCCCGGGGAGCTGTTTTTT.

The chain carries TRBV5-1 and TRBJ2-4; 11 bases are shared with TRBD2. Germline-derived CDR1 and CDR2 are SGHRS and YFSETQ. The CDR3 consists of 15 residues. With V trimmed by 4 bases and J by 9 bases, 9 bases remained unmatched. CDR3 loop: CASSRLAGGGGIQYF. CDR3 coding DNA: TGCGCCAGCAGCCGTCTAGCGGGAGGAGGCGGCATTCAGTACTTC.

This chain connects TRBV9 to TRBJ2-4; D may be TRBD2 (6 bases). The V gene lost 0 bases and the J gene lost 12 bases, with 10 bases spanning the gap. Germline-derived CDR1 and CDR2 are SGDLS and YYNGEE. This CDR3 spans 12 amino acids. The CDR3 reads CASSVDAGNQYF. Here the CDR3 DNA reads TGTGCCAGCAGCGTAGACGCGGGGAATCAGTACTTC.

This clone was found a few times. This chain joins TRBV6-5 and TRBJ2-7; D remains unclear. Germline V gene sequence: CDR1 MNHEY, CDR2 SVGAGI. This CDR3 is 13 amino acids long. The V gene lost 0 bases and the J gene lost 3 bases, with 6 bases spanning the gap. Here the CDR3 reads CASSYSGSYEQYF. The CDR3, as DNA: TGTGCCAGCAGTTACTCGGGCAGCTACGAGCAGTACTTC.

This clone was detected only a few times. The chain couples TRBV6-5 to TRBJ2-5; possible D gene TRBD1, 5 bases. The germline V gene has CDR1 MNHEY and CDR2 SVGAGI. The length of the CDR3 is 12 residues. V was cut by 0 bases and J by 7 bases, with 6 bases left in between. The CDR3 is CASSYSGRTQYF. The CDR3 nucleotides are TGTGCCAGCAGTTACTCGGGGCGGACCCAGTACTTC.

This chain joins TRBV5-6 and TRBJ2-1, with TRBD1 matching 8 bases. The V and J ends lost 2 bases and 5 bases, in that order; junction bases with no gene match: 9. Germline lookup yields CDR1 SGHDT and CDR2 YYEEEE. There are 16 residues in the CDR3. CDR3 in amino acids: CASSFRGDRNDNEQFF. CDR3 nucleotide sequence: TGTGCCAGCAGCTTCCGAGGGGACAGGAACGACAATGAGCAGTTCTTC.

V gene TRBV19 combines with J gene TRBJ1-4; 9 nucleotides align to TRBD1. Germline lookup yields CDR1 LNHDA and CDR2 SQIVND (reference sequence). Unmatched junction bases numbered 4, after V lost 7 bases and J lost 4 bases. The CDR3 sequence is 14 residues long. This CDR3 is CASTGQGSNEKLFF. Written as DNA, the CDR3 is TGTGCCAGTACCGGACAGGGGAGTAATGAAAAACTGTTTTTT.

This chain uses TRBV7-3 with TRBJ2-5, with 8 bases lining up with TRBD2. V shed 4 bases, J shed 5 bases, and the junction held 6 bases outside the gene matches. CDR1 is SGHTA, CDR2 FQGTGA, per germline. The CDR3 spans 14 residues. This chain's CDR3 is CASSSSAGVETQYF. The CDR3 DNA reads TGTGCCAGCAGCTCGTCAGCGGGAGTTGAGACCCAGTACTTC.

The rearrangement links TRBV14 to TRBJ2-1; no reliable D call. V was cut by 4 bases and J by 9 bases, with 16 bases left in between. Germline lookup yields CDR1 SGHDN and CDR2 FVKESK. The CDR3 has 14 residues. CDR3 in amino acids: CASSPYLRVGEQFF. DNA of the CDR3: TGTGCCAGCAGCCCCTACTTACGGGTTGGTGAGCAGTTCTTC.

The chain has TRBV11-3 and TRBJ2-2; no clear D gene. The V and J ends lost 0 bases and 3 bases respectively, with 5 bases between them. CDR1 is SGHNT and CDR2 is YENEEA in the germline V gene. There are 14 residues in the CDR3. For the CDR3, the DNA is TGTGCCAGCAGCTTAGATCCCGACACCGGGGAGCTGTTTTTT. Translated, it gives CASSLDPDTGELFF.

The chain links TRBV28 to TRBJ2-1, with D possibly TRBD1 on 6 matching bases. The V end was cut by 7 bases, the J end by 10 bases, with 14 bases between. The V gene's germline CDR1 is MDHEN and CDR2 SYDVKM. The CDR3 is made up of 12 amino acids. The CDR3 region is CASTPLGQEQFF. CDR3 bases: TGTGCCAGCACCCCCTTAGGACAGGAGCAGTTCTTC.

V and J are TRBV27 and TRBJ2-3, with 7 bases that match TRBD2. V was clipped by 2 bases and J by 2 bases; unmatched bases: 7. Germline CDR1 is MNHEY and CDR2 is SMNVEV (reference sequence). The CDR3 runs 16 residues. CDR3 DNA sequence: TGTGCCAGCAGTTTAAGCCTAGCGGTGATCACAGATACGCAGTATTTT. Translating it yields CASSLSLAVITDTQYF.

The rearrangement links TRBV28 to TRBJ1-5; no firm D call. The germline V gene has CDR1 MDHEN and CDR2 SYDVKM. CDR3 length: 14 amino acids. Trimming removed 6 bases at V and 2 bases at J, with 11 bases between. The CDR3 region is CASSFGGRNQPQHF. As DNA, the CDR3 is TGTGCCAGCAGCTTCGGAGGGCGCAATCAGCCCCAGCATTTT. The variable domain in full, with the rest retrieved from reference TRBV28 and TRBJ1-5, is DVKVTQSSRYLVKRTGEKVFLECVQDMDHENMFWYRQDPGLGLRLIYFSYDVKMKEKGDIPEGYSVSREKKERFSLILESASTNQTSMYLCASSFGGRNQPQHFGDGTRLSIL.

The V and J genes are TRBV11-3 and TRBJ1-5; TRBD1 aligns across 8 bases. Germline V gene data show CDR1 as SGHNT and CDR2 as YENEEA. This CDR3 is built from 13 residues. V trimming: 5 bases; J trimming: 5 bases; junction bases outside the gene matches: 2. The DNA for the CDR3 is TGTGCCAGCAGCCAGGACAGGGATCAGCCCCAGCATTTT. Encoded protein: CASSQDRDQPQHF.

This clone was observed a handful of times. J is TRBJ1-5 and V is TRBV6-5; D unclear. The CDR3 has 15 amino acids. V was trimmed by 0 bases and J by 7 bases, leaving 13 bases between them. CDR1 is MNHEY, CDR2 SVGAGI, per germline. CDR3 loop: CASSYSSRRRQPQHF. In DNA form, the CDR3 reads TGTGCCAGCAGTTACTCGTCCAGGAGGAGGCAGCCCCAGCATTTT.

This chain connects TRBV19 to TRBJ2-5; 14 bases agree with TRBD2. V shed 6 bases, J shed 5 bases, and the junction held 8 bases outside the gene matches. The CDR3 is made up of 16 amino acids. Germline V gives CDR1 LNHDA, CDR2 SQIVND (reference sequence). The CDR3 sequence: CASSLGTSGRRETQYF. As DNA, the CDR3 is TGTGCCAGTAGCCTCGGGACTAGCGGGAGACGGGAGACCCAGTACTTC.

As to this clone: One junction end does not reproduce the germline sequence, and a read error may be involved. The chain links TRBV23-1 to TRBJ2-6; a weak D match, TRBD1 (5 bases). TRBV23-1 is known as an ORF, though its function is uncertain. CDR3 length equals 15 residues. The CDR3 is CASSQSGSGANGLTF. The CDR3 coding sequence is TGCGCCAGCAGTCAATCAGGGTCTGGGGCCAACGGCCTGACTTTC.

CDR3 in amino acids: CASSLFGGTGELFF. For the CDR3, the DNA is TGTGCCAGCAGCTTATTCGGCGGGACCGGGGAGCTGTTTTTT. The genes are TRBV7-2 and TRBJ2-2; D is possibly TRBD2 (5 bases). The length of the CDR3 is 14 residues. V lost 2 bases and J 5 bases, leaving 9 bases between the germline ends. Germline V gives CDR1 SGHTA, CDR2 FQGNSA.

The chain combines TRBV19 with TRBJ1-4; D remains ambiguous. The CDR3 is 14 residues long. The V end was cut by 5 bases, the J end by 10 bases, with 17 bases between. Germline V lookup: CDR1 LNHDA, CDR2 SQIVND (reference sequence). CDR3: CASSAVGVNGKLFF. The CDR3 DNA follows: TGTGCCAGTAGTGCCGTCGGGGTTAACGGAAAACTGTTTTTT.

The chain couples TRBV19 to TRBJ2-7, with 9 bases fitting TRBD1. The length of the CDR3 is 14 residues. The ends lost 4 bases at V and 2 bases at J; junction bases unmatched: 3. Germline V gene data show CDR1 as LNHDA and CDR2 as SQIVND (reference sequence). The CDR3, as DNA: TGTGCCAGTAGTAGGACAGGGGTCCCCTACGAGCAGTACTTC. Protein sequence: CASSRTGVPYEQYF. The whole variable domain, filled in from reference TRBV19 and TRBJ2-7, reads DGGITQSPKYLFRKEGQNVTLSCEQNLNHDAMYWYRQDPGQGLRLIYYSQIVNDFQKGDIAEGYSVSREKKESFPLTVTSAQKNPTAFYLCASSRTGVPYEQYFGPGTRLTVT.

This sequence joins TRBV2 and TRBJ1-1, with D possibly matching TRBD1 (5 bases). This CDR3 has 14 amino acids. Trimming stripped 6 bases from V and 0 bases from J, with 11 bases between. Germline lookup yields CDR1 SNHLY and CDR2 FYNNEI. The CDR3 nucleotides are TGTGCCAGCAGCCAGACAGTGATGAACACTGAAGCTTTCTTT. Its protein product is CASSQTVMNTEAFF.

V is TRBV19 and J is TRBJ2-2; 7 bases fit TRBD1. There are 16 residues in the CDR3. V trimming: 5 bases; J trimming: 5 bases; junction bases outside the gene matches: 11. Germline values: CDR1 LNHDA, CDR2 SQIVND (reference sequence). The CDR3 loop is CASSLPGQLITGELFF. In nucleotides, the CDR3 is TGTGCCAGTAGTCTGCCGGGACAGCTCATAACCGGGGAGCTGTTTTTT.

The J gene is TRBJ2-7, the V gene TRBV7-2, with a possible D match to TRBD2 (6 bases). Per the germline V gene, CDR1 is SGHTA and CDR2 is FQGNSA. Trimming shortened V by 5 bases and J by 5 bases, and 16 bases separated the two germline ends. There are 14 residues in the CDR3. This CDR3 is CASSPDYLMHEQYF. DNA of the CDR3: TGTGCCAGCAGCCCGGACTATCTAATGCACGAGCAGTACTTC.

Written as DNA, the CDR3 is TGTGCCAGCAGTTTATTTGGGACAGGAGGCACTGAAGCTTTCTTT. It specifies CASSLFGTGGTEAFF. This chain connects TRBV28 to TRBJ1-1; 8 bases agree with TRBD1. V dropped 1 base and J dropped 4; count of bases not matched to a gene: 5. CDR1 is MDHEN and CDR2 is SYDVKM in the germline V gene. The CDR3 is 15 amino acids.

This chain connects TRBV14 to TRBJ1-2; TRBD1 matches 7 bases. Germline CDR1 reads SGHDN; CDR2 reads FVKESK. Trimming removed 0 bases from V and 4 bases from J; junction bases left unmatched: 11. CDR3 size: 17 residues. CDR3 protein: CASSQDLGDRDLYGYTF. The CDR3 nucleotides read TGTGCCAGCAGCCAAGATTTGGGCGACAGGGATCTCTATGGCTACACCTTC.

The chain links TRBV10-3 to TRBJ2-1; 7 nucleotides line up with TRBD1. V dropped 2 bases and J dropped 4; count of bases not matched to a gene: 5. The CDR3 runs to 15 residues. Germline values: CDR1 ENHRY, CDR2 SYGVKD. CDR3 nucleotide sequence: TGTGCCATCAGTGAGAGGGACAGCTATTACAATGAGCAGTTCTTC. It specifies CAISERDSYYNEQFF.

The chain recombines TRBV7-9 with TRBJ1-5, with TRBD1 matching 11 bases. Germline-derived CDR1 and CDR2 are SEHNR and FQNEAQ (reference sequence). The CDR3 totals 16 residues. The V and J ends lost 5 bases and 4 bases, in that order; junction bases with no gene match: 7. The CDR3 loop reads CASSQSGTGGNQPQHF. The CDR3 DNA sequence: TGTGCCAGCAGCCAATCCGGGACAGGGGGGAATCAGCCCCAGCATTTT.